Each of the 18 T cell receptor beta chains below was sequenced from the same sample in a study of cytotoxic CD8 clonotypes in ibrutinib-treated CLL. This table comes from immunoSEQ multiplex PCR, and its TCRdb copy is limited to in-frame clones, with some not included. The sample holds about 120,000 clones, roughly 60% seen once. This sample comprised PBMCs, obtained after 24 months of ibrutinib treatment. The origin of the receptors is a human donor with chronic lymphocytic leukemia.

The J gene is TRBJ2-2, the V gene TRBV7-3; TRBD1 is a possible D gene (5 bases). The V gene lost 5 bases and the J gene lost 4 bases, with 14 bases spanning the gap. In germline, CDR1 is SGHTA, CDR2 FQGTGA. This CDR3 has 15 amino acids. The CDR3 DNA reads as TGTGCCAGCAGCCCCCAGGGTTCAGGCACCGGGGAGCTGTTTTTT. This gives the protein CASSPQGSGTGELFF.

The rearrangement joins TRBV10-2 to TRBJ2-7; D gene uncertain. V dropped 6 bases and J dropped 5 bases, with 8 bases sitting between them. CDR3 length equals 11 residues. Germline CDR1 and CDR2: WSHSY and SAAADI. CDR3 protein: CASSVQDEQYF. Written as DNA, the CDR3 is TGCGCCAGCAGCGTGCAGGACGAGCAGTACTTC.

This clone was recorded only once. The chain combines TRBV7-9 with TRBJ1-6; D is ambiguous. V was pared by 1 base and J by 6 bases, with 10 bases between. This CDR3 is 15 amino acids long. Germline lookup yields CDR1 SEHNR and CDR2 FQNEAQ (reference sequence). DNA for the CDR3: TGTGCCAGCAGCTTAGATTCGCTGAGTAATTCACCCCTCCACTTT. This codes for CASSLDSLSNSPLHF.

V usage is TRBV9 and J usage is TRBJ1-2; D is perhaps TRBD1 (5 bases). The CDR3 totals 13 residues. The germline V gene has CDR1 SGDLS and CDR2 YYNGEE. The V end was cut by 7 bases, the J end by 4 bases, with 14 bases between. The DNA for the CDR3 is TGTGCCAGCGGAACCCCAGGGACCTATGGCTACACCTTC. Translated, it gives CASGTPGTYGYTF.

This clone came up a few times. The chain recombines TRBV27 with TRBJ1-3; no clear D gene. V was cut by 8 bases and J by 0 bases, with 11 bases left in between. The CDR3 spans 14 residues. Germline assignment: CDR1 MNHEY and CDR2 SMNVEV (reference sequence). The CDR3 coding sequence is TGTGCCAGCGCAGCAGGAGGCTCTGGAAACACCATATATTTT. Its protein product is CASAAGGSGNTIYF.

This clone has ten or more counts. This chain connects TRBV30 to TRBJ1-1, with D perhaps TRBD1 (5 bases). Germline assignment: CDR1 GTSNPN and CDR2 SVGIG (reference sequence). The CDR3 has 13 residues. V shed 3 bases and J shed 1 base, with 9 bases lying between them. The CDR3 DNA reads as TGTGCCTGGAGAAGGGACCCGAACACTGAAGCTTTCTTT. Translating it yields CAWRRDPNTEAFF.

The rearrangement uses TRBV19 and TRBJ1-1; D not certain. This CDR3 has 12 residues. The ends were cut back, 7 bases at V and 0 bases at J, with 6 bases in the middle. Germline CDR1 and CDR2: LNHDA and SQIVND (reference sequence). The CDR3 here is CASKVMNTEAFF. The DNA of the CDR3 is TGTGCCAGTAAGGTAATGAACACTGAAGCTTTCTTT.

The chain joins TRBV5-4 to TRBJ2-7, with 8 bases that match TRBD2. With 3 bases clipped from V and 6 bases from J, the junction kept 8 bases outside the gene matches. CDR1 is SGHNT and CDR2 is YYREEE in the germline V gene (reference sequence). The CDR3 is 14 amino acids. The CDR3 sequence: CASSSGTRGTEQYF. The DNA of the CDR3 is TGTGCCAGCAGCTCTGGGACTAGGGGGACCGAGCAGTACTTC.

This clone has just one count. The chain is built from TRBV5-1 and TRBJ2-5; D is uncertain. The CDR3 loop spans 16 amino acids. The germline V gene encodes CDR1 SGHRS and CDR2 YFSETQ. The V and J ends lost 0 bases and 1 base respectively, with 13 bases between them. CDR3 coding DNA: TGCGCCAGCAGCTTGGGTACCCAGCACCTCCAAGAGACCCAGTACTTC. Its protein is CASSLGTQHLQETQYF.

This clone has just a few counts. The gene calls are TRBV19 and TRBJ2-3; D unresolved. V gave up 11 bases and J gave up 1 base, with 10 bases separating them. The V gene's germline CDR1 is LNHDA and CDR2 SQIVND (reference sequence). The CDR3 contains 12 residues. The CDR3 here is CASTWGTDTQYF. CDR3 nucleotide sequence: TGTGCCTCTACTTGGGGCACAGATACGCAGTATTTT.

This clone was detected ten times or more. The chain recombines TRBV25-1 with TRBJ1-2; D is undetermined. The CDR3 is 12 residues long. V was cut by 6 bases and J by 8 bases, with 13 bases left in between. Germline CDR1 is MGHDK and CDR2 is SYGVNS. The CDR3 bases are TGTGCCAGCAGCCAAGATTCAGAAGGCTACACCTTC. It is translated as CASSQDSEGYTF.

The chain carries TRBV30 and TRBJ1-5, with D tentatively TRBD1 (6 bases). CDR1 is GTSNPN, CDR2 SVGIG, per germline (reference sequence). This CDR3 has 16 amino acids. Between the trimmed V and J ends, which lost 2 bases and 3 bases, there was a span of 17 bases. Here the CDR3 reads CAWSTGDGGHNQPQHF. The CDR3 DNA is TGTGCCTGGAGTACCGGGGACGGGGGGCACAATCAGCCCCAGCATTTT.

This clone was counted once. The J gene is TRBJ1-2, the V gene TRBV15; D is uncertain. The CDR3 spans 16 residues. CDR1 and CDR2 from the germline V gene are LNHNV and YYDKDF (reference sequence). The V gene lost 0 bases and the J gene lost 4 bases, with 15 bases spanning the gap. DNA for the CDR3: TGTGCCACCAGCAGAGATACGACCGTAGGGTCCTATGGCTACACCTTC. As protein: CATSRDTTVGSYGYTF.

In its sample, this clone is medium-sized (0.01 to 0.1%). This chain links TRBV30 with TRBJ1-5; 12 bases agree with TRBD1. Germline CDR1 reads GTSNPN; CDR2 reads SVGIG (reference sequence). The V segment lost 5 bases and the J segment 7 bases; nucleotides outside the gene matches: 3. The CDR3 contains 13 residues. CDR3 residues: CAWGTGGDQPQHF. The CDR3 coding sequence is TGTGCCTGGGGGACAGGGGGCGACCAGCCCCAGCATTTT. The variable domain in full, with the rest retrieved from reference TRBV30 and TRBJ1-5, is SQTIHQWPATLVQPVGSPLSLECTVEGTSNPNLYWYRQAAGRGLQLLFYSVGIGQISSEVPQNLSASRPQDRQFILSSKKLLLSDSGFYLCAWGTGGDQPQHFGDGTRLSIL.

This clone has more than one count but fewer than ten. The rearrangement uses TRBV29-1 and TRBJ2-3, with 7 nucleotides matching TRBD2. Per the germline V gene, CDR1 is SQVTM and CDR2 is ANQGSEA. J gave up 4 bases and V 0 bases, and 7 bases lay outside the gene matches. CDR3 size: 15 residues. As DNA, the CDR3 is TGCAGCGTTGAAGATGGACTAGAGGCCCCAGATACGCAGTATTTT. Amino acid sequence: CSVEDGLEAPDTQYF.

This chain joins TRBV4-2 and TRBJ2-3; D gene unclear. This CDR3 is built from 12 residues. V lost 3 bases to trimming and J lost 5 bases, with 6 bases between them. In germline, CDR1 is LGHNA, CDR2 YNFKEQ. The CDR3 here is CASSQVLDTQYF. The CDR3 coding sequence is TGTGCCAGCAGCCAGGTCTTAGATACGCAGTATTTT.

The chain couples TRBV4-1 to TRBJ1-5; D not certain. The V end was cut by 0 bases, the J end by 3 bases, with 12 bases between. This CDR3 region has 16 residues. Germline V gene data show CDR1 as MGHRA and CDR2 as YSYEKL. DNA of the CDR3: TGCGCCAGCAGCCAAGATCCCCCCCCCATCAATCAGCCCCAGCATTTT. This translates into CASSQDPPPINQPQHF.

This clone was counted only a few times. The CDR3 DNA sequence: TGTGCCAGCACCCTAACTGAAGACTATGGCTACACCTTC. It codes for CASTLTEDYGYTF. V gene TRBV6-1 combines with J gene TRBJ1-2, with D uncertain. Per germline, CDR1 MNHNS and CDR2 SASEGT. V lost 7 bases to trimming and J lost 3 bases, with 12 bases between them. The CDR3 covers 13 residues.